Following are 32 T cell receptor beta chains from one sample sequenced in a study of blood T cell repertoires in COVID-19. TCRdb's copy holds only in-frame clones and misses some; the assay was immunoSEQ multiplex PCR. The data contain more than 200,000 clones, about nine tenths of them singletons. Sequencing was done on a sample of peripheral blood. Receptors were obtained from an elderly man with acute or convalescent COVID-19.

V gene TRBV3-1 (or the pseudogene TRBV3-2) combines with J gene TRBJ2-7; 8 bases map to TRBD2. V shed 4 bases and J 7 bases; nucleotides not matched to a gene: 9. The CDR3 extends over 14 amino acids. CDR1 is LGHDT, CDR2 YNNKEL, per germline (reference sequence). This CDR3 is CASSPSGSNQEQYF. The CDR3 bases are TGTGCCAGCAGCCCGAGCGGGAGTAATCAGGAGCAGTACTTC.

This clone was seen more than once but under ten times. CDR3 nucleotides: TGTGCCAGCTCACCCTCTAGCACAGATACGCAGTATTTT. Translation gives CASSPSSTDTQYF. This rearrangement joins TRBV18 to TRBJ2-3; D unresolved. The germline CDR1 and CDR2 sequences are KGHSH and LQKENI. The CDR3 loop spans 13 amino acids. Trimming removed 3 bases at V and 0 bases at J, with 4 bases between. Combining the CDR3 with reference TRBV18 and TRBJ2-3 gives the whole variable domain NAGVMQNPRHLVRRRGQEARLRCSPMKGHSHVYWYRQLPEEGLKFMVYLQKENIIDESGMPKERFSAEFPKEGPSILRIQQVVRGDSAAYFCASSPSSTDTQYFGPGTRLTVL.

This clone is a singleton in its sample. The rearrangement uses TRBV6-5 and TRBJ2-1, with a tentative D call TRBD2 (5 bases). Germline V lookup: CDR1 MNHEY, CDR2 SVGAGI. V was pared by 10 bases and J by 6 bases, with 16 bases between. The CDR3 has 13 residues. CDR3 DNA: TGTGCCACCACGGGGAGACGGTTCAATGAGCAGTTCTTC. Protein product: CATTGRRFNEQFF.

V usage is TRBV19 and J usage is TRBJ1-1, with D possibly being TRBD1 (5 bases). The CDR3 runs 13 residues. V was trimmed by 6 bases and J by 3 bases, leaving 11 bases between them. The germline V gene encodes CDR1 LNHDA and CDR2 SQIVND (reference sequence). Here the CDR3 DNA reads TGTGCCAGTAGGGGGGGGAGGGACACTGAAGCTTTCTTT. Its protein product is CASRGGRDTEAFF.

The chain links TRBV5-6 to TRBJ1-2; weak D call: TRBD1 (6 bases). Germline-derived CDR1 and CDR2 are SGHDT and YYEEEE. The CDR3 spans 14 residues. Trimming took off 4 bases at V and 8 bases at J, with 18 bases between the two ends. The CDR3 loop reads CASSPKNRAQGYTF. The CDR3 nucleotides read TGTGCCAGCAGCCCTAAGAACAGGGCGCAAGGCTACACCTTC.

Written as DNA, the CDR3 is TGTGCCAGCAGCCCACCCGGGACTAGCGGAGACAATGAGCAGTTCTTC. Its translation: CASSPPGTSGDNEQFF. V and J are TRBV7-9 and TRBJ2-1; TRBD2 matches at 11 bases. The CDR3 is made up of 16 amino acids. Germline V gene sequence: CDR1 SEHNR, CDR2 FQNEAQ (reference sequence). V lost 5 bases, J lost 5 bases, and 8 bases stayed unmatched.

The V gene is TRBV24-1, the J gene TRBJ2-7; 10 bases align to TRBD2. Germline trimming cut 4 bases from V and 6 bases from J; bases unmatched to any gene: 5. This CDR3 spans 14 amino acids. CDR1 is KGHDR and CDR2 is SFDVKD in the germline V gene. The CDR3 is CATSDPGLASEQYF. For the CDR3, the DNA is TGTGCCACCAGTGACCCGGGACTAGCGAGCGAGCAGTACTTC.

The chain joins TRBV5-4 to TRBJ2-4; D perhaps matches TRBD1 (5 bases). V lost 3 bases and J 7 bases, leaving 17 bases between the germline ends. CDR3 length equals 15 residues. Germline values: CDR1 SGHNT, CDR2 YYREEE (reference sequence). The CDR3 loop is CASSSVQGDANIQYF. The CDR3 DNA reads as TGTGCCAGCAGCTCGGTCCAGGGCGACGCGAACATTCAGTACTTC. Using reference TRBV5-4 and TRBJ2-4 for the parts outside the CDR3, the full variable domain is ETGVTQSPTHLIKTRGQQVTLRCSSQSGHNTVSWYQQALGQGPQFIFQYYREEENGRGNFPPRFSGLQFPNYSSELNVNALELDDSALYLCASSSVQGDANIQYFGAGTRLSVL.

As to this clone: The identical CDR3 is also encoded by other nucleotide sequences in the sample. This rearrangement joins TRBV18 to TRBJ1-1, with D possibly matching TRBD1 (6 bases). CDR3 length equals 15 residues. Germline values: CDR1 KGHSH, CDR2 LQKENI. With 3 bases removed from V and 1 base from J, the gap between germline ends came to 12 bases. DNA of the CDR3: TGTGCCAGCTCACCCCCTGGACAGCAGAACACTGAAGCTTTCTTT. It codes for CASSPPGQQNTEAFF.

The chain has TRBV6-5 and TRBJ1-2; 8 positions agree with TRBD1. CDR1 and CDR2 (germline): MNHEY, SVGAGI. This CDR3 has 14 residues. The ends lost 0 bases at V and 6 bases at J; junction bases unmatched: 3. CDR3 amino acids: CASSYSTGANGYTF. The CDR3 region has the DNA TGTGCCAGCAGTTACTCGACAGGGGCCAATGGCTACACCTTC.

The V call is TRBV5-1, the J call TRBJ1-6; D not certain. The CDR3 runs to 17 residues. Between the trimmed V and J ends, which lost 1 base and 2 bases, there was a span of 13 bases. Germline loops: CDR1 SGHRS, CDR2 YFSETQ. CDR3 protein: CASSLLGGEAYNSPLHF. CDR3 nucleotide sequence: TGCGCCAGCAGCTTGTTAGGCGGCGAGGCCTATAATTCACCCCTCCACTTT.

This rearrangement joins TRBV6-2 or TRBV6-3 to TRBJ2-2; 12 bases agree with TRBD2. V gave up 6 bases and J gave up 6 bases; unmatched junction bases: 5. This CDR3 contains 15 residues. In germline, CDR1 is MNHEY, CDR2 SVGEGT. Written as DNA, the CDR3 is TGTGCCAGCAGGCCTAGCGGGAGGGCCCCCGGGGAGCTGTTTTTT. Its protein product is CASRPSGRAPGELFF.

This chain joins TRBV13 and TRBJ1-1; D gene ambiguous. Germline V gene data show CDR1 as PRHDT and CDR2 as FYEKMQ (reference sequence). This CDR3 spans 15 amino acids. Trimming cost V 2 bases and J 5 bases, with 15 bases left between them. This CDR3 reads CASSLWPLTGTEAFF. The CDR3 DNA follows: TGTGCCAGCAGCTTATGGCCCCTAACGGGTACTGAAGCTTTCTTT.

The genes are TRBV3-1 (or the pseudogene TRBV3-2) and TRBJ2-3, with TRBD2 matching 11 bases. V gave up 0 bases and J gave up 4 bases; unmatched junction bases: 3. The CDR3 has 16 amino acids. Germline V gene data show CDR1 as LGHDT and CDR2 as YNNKEL (reference sequence). CDR3 sequence reads: CASSQEVLAGADTQYF. As DNA, the CDR3 is TGTGCCAGCAGCCAAGAGGTACTAGCGGGAGCAGATACGCAGTATTTT.

The chain recombines TRBV6-5 with TRBJ1-2; 9 nucleotides align to TRBD1. Germline V lookup: CDR1 MNHEY, CDR2 SVGAGI. The length of the CDR3 is 15 residues. J was trimmed by 6 bases and V by 4 bases; bases with no gene match: 9. CDR3 amino acids: CASSSPPGQGDGYTF. In nucleotides, the CDR3 is TGTGCCAGCAGTTCTCCCCCGGGACAGGGCGATGGCTACACCTTC.

Only one count was recorded for this clone. J is TRBJ2-7 and V is TRBV6-6; the D gene is possibly TRBD1 (8 bases). V was pared by 2 bases and J by 1 base, with 15 bases between. In germline, CDR1 is MNHNY, CDR2 SVGAGI (reference sequence). The CDR3 is 16 residues long. The CDR3 DNA reads TGTGCCAGCAGTTACCCAACAGGGGGAGGGTCCTACGAGCAGTACTTC. Amino acid sequence: CASSYPTGGGSYEQYF.

The V and J genes are TRBV6-2 or TRBV6-3 and TRBJ2-3, with D perhaps matching TRBD1 (6 bases). Trimming pared 4 bases from V and 0 bases from J, leaving 11 bases between. The CDR3 sequence is 15 residues long. The V gene's germline CDR1 is MNHEY and CDR2 SVGEGT. CDR3 sequence (DNA): TGTGCCAGCAGTTGGGCTAGGGGGAGCACAGATACGCAGTATTTT. Encoded protein: CASSWARGSTDTQYF.

The rearrangement uses TRBV5-6 and TRBJ2-1; D remains ambiguous. Between the trimmed V and J ends, which lost 0 bases and 3 bases, there was a span of 4 bases. The CDR3 covers 13 residues. The V gene's germline CDR1 is SGHDT and CDR2 YYEEEE. In DNA form, the CDR3 reads TGTGCCAGCAGCTTGGGGAGCTACAATGAGCAGTTCTTC. Translation: CASSLGSYNEQFF.

This chain uses TRBV29-1 with TRBJ1-2, with TRBD1 identical over 7 bases. The germline CDR1 and CDR2 sequences are SQVTM and ANQGSEA. The CDR3 consists of 13 residues. V shed 6 bases, J shed 7 bases, and the junction held 11 bases outside the gene matches. In nucleotides, the CDR3 is TGCAGCGTAGTTACAGGGGAGTGGAGTGGCTACACCTTC. Translation gives CSVVTGEWSGYTF. Looking up the rest from reference TRBV29-1 and TRBJ1-2 gives the full variable domain: SAVISQKPSRDICQRGTSLTIQCQVDSQVTMMFWYRQQPGQSLTLIATANQGSEATYESGFVIDKFPISRPNLTFSTLTVSNMSPEDSSIYLCSVVTGEWSGYTFGSGTRLTVV.

This chain links TRBV6-5 with TRBJ2-5, with 10 positions matching TRBD2. V gave up 8 bases and J gave up 4 bases; unmatched junction bases: 7. Germline V gene lookup returns CDR1 MNHEY and CDR2 SVGAGI. CDR3 length: 14 residues. The CDR3 nucleotides read TGTGCCAGCCGGACTAGCGGACGGACAGAGACCCAGTACTTC. Translated: CASRTSGRTETQYF.

This chain links TRBV29-1 with TRBJ1-4; possibly TRBD1 for D (5 bases). CDR1 SQVTM and CDR2 ANQGSEA come from the germline V gene. The CDR3 spans 14 residues. V lost 7 bases and J lost 2, with 14 bases in between. CDR3 sequence: CSGLRPGTNEKLFF. The CDR3 DNA reads TGCAGCGGCCTCCGGCCAGGGACTAATGAAAAACTGTTTTTT.

V usage is TRBV21-1 and J usage is TRBJ2-1; TRBD2 reflects the table's D call only, with no check against the DNA. TRBV21-1 constitutes a pseudogene. The CDR3 spans 19 residues. CDR3: CASSTRGRRLAGVRDEQFF. CDR3 DNA sequence: TGTGCCAGCAGCACAAGGGGGAGAAGACTAGCGGGAGTCCGGGATGAGCAGTTCTTC.

The J gene is TRBJ1-2, the V gene TRBV10-3, with 10 bases identical to TRBD1. The V gene's germline CDR1 is ENHRY and CDR2 SYGVKD. The CDR3 spans 14 residues. The trim removed 5 bases at V and 7 bases at J, leaving 7 bases unmatched. The CDR3 is CAISLDRGFSGYTF. CDR3 DNA: TGTGCCATCAGTTTGGACAGGGGGTTCTCTGGCTACACCTTC.

The J gene is TRBJ2-1, the V gene TRBV28, with 14 bases that match TRBD2. Germline CDR1 is MDHEN and CDR2 is SYDVKM. This CDR3 region has 14 residues. V was clipped by 6 bases and J by 10 bases; unmatched bases: 5. CDR3 nucleotide sequence: TGTGCCAGCAGGTGGACTAGCGGGAGGTTAGAGCAGTTCTTC. This translates into CASRWTSGRLEQFF.

The J gene is TRBJ2-2, the V gene TRBV6-5, with D maybe TRBD1 (6 bases). The V and J ends lost 4 bases and 6 bases respectively, with 9 bases between them. CDR1 is MNHEY, CDR2 SVGAGI, per germline. The CDR3 extends over 13 amino acids. CDR3 in DNA: TGTGCCAGCAGTTGGCAGGGGCCCGGGGAGCTGTTTTTT. Its translation: CASSWQGPGELFF.

This clone was observed a single time. The genes are TRBV11-2 and TRBJ2-1; 12 bases line up with TRBD2. The CDR3 is 18 amino acids. From germline, CDR1 is SGHAT and CDR2 FQNNGV. J gave up 2 bases and V 2 bases, and 7 bases lay outside the gene matches. CDR3 sequence (DNA): TGTGCCAGCAGCTTAAGTGGACTAGCGGGAACCCCCTACAATGAGCAGTTCTTC. It translates to CASSLSGLAGTPYNEQFF. The variable domain in full, with the rest retrieved from reference TRBV11-2 and TRBJ2-1, is EAGVAQSPRYKIIEKRQSVAFWCNPISGHATLYWYQQILGQGPKLLIQFQNNGVVDDSQLPKDRFSAERLKGVDSTLKIQPAKLEDSAVYLCASSLSGLAGTPYNEQFFGPGTRLTVL.

This clone has a single count. V is TRBV29-1 and J is TRBJ2-5; D gene ambiguous. Trimming shortened V by 8 bases and J by 7 bases, and 17 bases separated the two germline ends. The CDR3 extends over 12 amino acids. Germline lookup yields CDR1 SQVTM and CDR2 ANQGSEA. The CDR3 nucleotides read TGCAGCTCTGCAGAGGCTCCGGGGACCCAGTACTTC. Protein sequence: CSSAEAPGTQYF. Supplemented by reference TRBV29-1 and TRBJ2-5, the full variable domain reads SAVISQKPSRDICQRGTSLTIQCQVDSQVTMMFWYRQQPGQSLTLIATANQGSEATYESGFVIDKFPISRPNLTFSTLTVSNMSPEDSSIYLCSSAEAPGTQYFGPGTRLLVL.

V usage is TRBV30 and J usage is TRBJ2-7, with TRBD1 identical over 7 bases. The CDR3 consists of 14 residues. Germline V lookup: CDR1 GTSNPN, CDR2 SVGIG (reference sequence). J gave up 0 bases and V 4 bases, and 6 bases lay outside the gene matches. This CDR3 is CAWMGQLASYEQYF. In DNA, the CDR3 is TGTGCCTGGATGGGACAGCTCGCCTCCTACGAGCAGTACTTC.

This clone was picked up one time. The chain links TRBV6-5 to TRBJ1-6, with no clear D. Trimming removed 0 bases at V and 0 bases at J, with 6 bases between. The CDR3 loop spans 16 amino acids. Looked up from germline, CDR1 is MNHEY and CDR2 is SVGAGI. The CDR3 loop is CASSYSRSSYNSPLHF. The CDR3 DNA follows: TGTGCCAGCAGTTACTCGAGGAGCTCCTATAATTCACCCCTCCACTTT.

This rearrangement joins TRBV19 to TRBJ1-1, with 7 bases aligning to TRBD1. This CDR3 has 13 residues. V shed 9 bases and J 1 base; nucleotides not matched to a gene: 5. Germline V CDR1 and CDR2: LNHDA, SQIVND (reference sequence). CDR3 residues: CASRDSRNTEAFF. As DNA, the CDR3 is TGTGCCAGCCGGGACAGCCGGAACACTGAAGCTTTCTTT.

This clone was seen only once. J is TRBJ2-2 and V is TRBV28, with 8 bases identical to TRBD2. The CDR3 covers 15 residues. The V gene's germline CDR1 is MDHEN and CDR2 SYDVKM. The ends lost 7 bases at V and 7 bases at J; junction bases unmatched: 11. CDR3 protein: CASIAGGVLGGELFF. Written as DNA, the CDR3 is TGTGCCAGCATCGCGGGAGGCGTTCTGGGCGGGGAGCTGTTTTTT.

The CDR3 spells CASREGGGYTF. In DNA, the CDR3 is TGTGCCAGCAGAGAAGGGGGTGGCTACACCTTC. V gene TRBV7-9 combines with J gene TRBJ1-2, with D possibly matching TRBD1 (6 bases). The germline V gene encodes CDR1 SEHNR and CDR2 FQNEAQ (reference sequence). The CDR3 sequence is 11 residues long. With 6 bases removed from V and 7 bases from J, the gap between germline ends came to 9 bases.